Presented here are 12 T cell receptor beta chains from one specimen sequenced in a study. Adaptor-ligated barcode primers were used to amplify TRBV12-4/TRBJ1-2 clonotypes. TCRdb redid the calling of the multiplex PCR reads with MiXCR, one entry per CDR3 protein. The data contain 190 or so distinct CDR3 sequences, 4% of them seen just once; the ten biggest clones take up more than 20%. Sequenced material: memory CD4+ T cells sorted from blood. Subset noted: memory CD4+ T cells, CD4+CD45RO+CD25-. Receptors originate from a female donor with breast cancer.

By its share, this clonotype is hyperexpanded. The V call is TRBV12-3 or TRBV12-4, the J call TRBJ1-2; D unclear. CDR3 length: 13 residues. Trimming left V 3 bases short and J 4 bases short, with 9 bases between. DNA of the CDR3: TGTGCCAGCAGTTTGTCGGGAGGCTATGGCTACACCTTC. Amino acid sequence: CASSLSGGYGYTF.

This clonotype is classed as large. The V gene is TRBV12-3 or TRBV12-4, the J gene TRBJ1-2, with D uncertain. V lost 5 bases and J 5 bases, leaving 12 bases between the germline ends. This CDR3 comprises 13 residues. CDR3 in DNA: TGTGCCAGCAGTCCCGGACGGGTATATGGCTACACCTTC. It is translated as CASSPGRVYGYTF.

The chain uses TRBV12-3 or TRBV12-4 and TRBJ1-2, with D possibly matching TRBD1 (5 bases). The CDR3 length is 13 residues. Trimming removed 6 bases at V and 2 bases at J, with 10 bases between. Written as DNA, the CDR3 is TGTGCCAGCAGAGGCCGACAGAACTATGGCTACACCTTC. As protein: CASRGRQNYGYTF.

By its share, this clonotype is large. The rearrangement joins TRBV12-5 to TRBJ1-2, with D hard to call. Germline lookup yields CDR1 LGHNT and CDR2 FRNRAP. The V end was cut by 2 bases, the J end by 7 bases, with 17 bases between. CDR3 length: 15 residues. DNA of the CDR3: TGTGCTAGTGGTTTGTACCGCAAATTCGGACGTGGCTACACCTTC. The encoded protein is CASGLYRKFGRGYTF.

This clonotype rates as large (0.1 to 1%). The chain carries TRBV12-3 or TRBV12-4 and TRBJ1-2, with 10 bases that match TRBD1. Trimming at V came to 3 bases and at J to 6 bases, leaving 7 bases not matched to a gene. This CDR3 is built from 15 residues. The CDR3 region has the DNA TGTGCCAGCAGTTTGGCCGGGACAGGGGTTGATGGCTACACCTTC. Translation: CASSLAGTGVDGYTF.

By share, this clonotype counts as large. The chain couples TRBV12-3 or TRBV12-4 to TRBJ1-2, with D uncertain. The CDR3 runs 12 residues. The germline V and J ends were trimmed by 6 bases and 5 bases, with 10 bases remaining between them. CDR3 loop: CASSSFLYGYTF. CDR3 sequence (DNA): TGTGCCAGCAGCTCGTTTCTTTATGGCTACACCTTC.

In its sample, this clonotype is large. The chain joins TRBV12-3 or TRBV12-4 to TRBJ1-2; no definite D call. The CDR3 length is 14 residues. V was cut by 1 base and J by 5 bases, with 11 bases left in between. The CDR3 region is CASSLVPAEYGYTF. In DNA, the CDR3 is TGTGCCAGCAGTTTAGTTCCAGCTGAATATGGCTACACCTTC.

Within the sample, this clonotype is large. The chain links TRBV12-3 or TRBV12-4 to TRBJ1-2, with D uncertain. The length of the CDR3 is 13 residues. The germline V and J ends were trimmed by 3 bases and 1 base, with 6 bases remaining between them. The CDR3 loop is CASSFKNNYGYTF. As DNA, the CDR3 is TGTGCCAGCAGTTTCAAGAATAACTATGGCTACACCTTC.

Within the sample, this clonotype is large. The J gene is TRBJ1-2, the V gene TRBV12-3 or TRBV12-4; D not certain. There are 12 residues in the CDR3. V was shortened by 1 base and J by 3 bases, with 3 bases between the two germline ends. CDR3 region: CASSLEYYGYTF. The CDR3 bases are TGTGCCAGCAGTTTAGAATACTATGGCTACACCTTC.

This clonotype is large. The gene calls are TRBV12-3 or TRBV12-4 and TRBJ1-2; TRBD1 matches 9 bases. This CDR3 contains 14 residues. V shed 9 bases and J 2 bases; nucleotides not matched to a gene: 7. DNA of the CDR3: TGTGCCAGTACCACCGGGACAGGGAACTATGGCTACACCTTC. As protein: CASTTGTGNYGYTF.

By sample fraction, this clonotype is large. The chain couples TRBV12-3 or TRBV12-4 to TRBJ1-2; 7 positions agree with TRBD1. The CDR3 is 16 residues long. V lost 4 bases to trimming and J lost 2 bases; unmatched junction nucleotides: 10. As DNA, the CDR3 is TGTGCCAGCAGTTCGACTCGGACAGGAACGAACTATGGCTACACCTTC. Residues: CASSSTRTGTNYGYTF.

By share of the sample, this clonotype is large. This chain uses TRBV12-3 or TRBV12-4 with TRBJ1-2; 8 nucleotides match TRBD1. This CDR3 has 15 residues. Unmatched junction bases numbered 10, after V lost 6 bases and J lost 4 bases. The CDR3 spells CASRTGGQGGYGYTF. CDR3 nucleotides: TGTGCCAGCAGGACCGGCGGACAGGGAGGCTATGGCTACACCTTC.